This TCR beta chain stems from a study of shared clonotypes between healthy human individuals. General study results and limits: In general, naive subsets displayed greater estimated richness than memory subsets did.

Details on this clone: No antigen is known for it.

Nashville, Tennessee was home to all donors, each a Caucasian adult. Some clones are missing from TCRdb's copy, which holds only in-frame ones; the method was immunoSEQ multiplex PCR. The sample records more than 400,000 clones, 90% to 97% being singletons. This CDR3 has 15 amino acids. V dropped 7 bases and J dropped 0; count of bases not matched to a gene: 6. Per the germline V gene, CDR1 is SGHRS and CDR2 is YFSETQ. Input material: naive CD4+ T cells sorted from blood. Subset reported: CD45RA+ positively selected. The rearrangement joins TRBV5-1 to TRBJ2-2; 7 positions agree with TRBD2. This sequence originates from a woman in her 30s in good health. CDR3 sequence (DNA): TGCGCCAGCCTCAGCGGGGTCGCGAACACCGGGGAGCTGTTTTTT. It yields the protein CASLSGVANTGELFF. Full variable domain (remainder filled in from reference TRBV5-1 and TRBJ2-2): KAGVTQTPRYLIKTRGQQVTLSCSPISGHRSVSWYQQTPGQGLQFLFEYFSETQRNKGNFPGRFSGRQFSNSRSEMNVSTLELGDSALYLCASLSGVANTGELFFGEGSRLTVL.